The rows below give T cell receptor beta chains drawn from one sample of a study of neurological immune-mediated disorders. MiXCR, run by TCRdb on the 5' RACE reads, gives a single entry per CDR3 protein. The sample lists tens of thousands of distinct CDR3 sequences, 2% to 3% occurring once. The source material was PBMCs. These receptors all come from a woman in her twenties or thirties with multiple sclerosis. CDR3s include the opening cysteine and the closing phenylalanine or tryptophan. Fields, in order: V gene, J gene, clone size, D gene, CDR3 DNA, CDR3 protein. A D gene is named only where the DNA matches it firmly. For some rows the clone size is stated as once, few or many, or as a class when expanded; others skip it.

TRBV6-2/TRBV6-3	TRBJ2-4	many	-	TGTGCCAGCAGTCCTAACAGGGATGGGACCAAAAACATTCAGTACTTC	CASSPNRDGTKNIQYF
TRBV7-6	TRBJ1-3	many	-	TGTGCCAGCAGCTTAAGGGCTGGAAACACCATATATTTT	CASSLRAGNTIYF
TRBV5-1	TRBJ2-1	many	-	TGCGCCAGCAGCTTGTCACGGACCTCCTACAATGAGCAGTTCTTC	CASSLSRTSYNEQFF
TRBV29-1	TRBJ1-1	many	TRBD1	TGCAGCGTATCCGGGACAGGGGGTACTGAAGCTTTCTTT	CSVSGTGGTEAFF
TRBV10-1	TRBJ2-7	-	-	TGCGCCAGCAGTGAGGAGGGACTTAGACGCTACGAGCAGTACTTC	CASSEEGLRRYEQYF
TRBV5-1	TRBJ2-2	many	TRBD2	TGCGCCAGCAAGGGGACTAGCGGTAACACCGGGGAGCTGTTTTTT	CASKGTSGNTGELFF
TRBV20-1	TRBJ2-7	many	TRBD1	TGCAGTGCTAGAACAGGGGGCTACGAGCAGTACTTC	CSARTGGYEQYF
TRBV6-2/TRBV6-3	TRBJ2-1	many	-	TGTGCCAGCAGTTACTCGAGTAGCTACAATGAGCAGTTCTTC	CASSYSSSYNEQFF
TRBV6-5	TRBJ2-7	many	-	TGTGCCAGCAGTACCGGGAGACCCTCCTACGAGCAGTACTTC	CASSTGRPSYEQYF
TRBV7-2	TRBJ2-1	many	-	TGTGCCAGCAGCTTAGTGATAGATTCGTACAATGAGCAGTTCTTC	CASSLVIDSYNEQFF
TRBV3-1	TRBJ1-2	few	-	TGTGCCAGCACCTCCCACAACTATGGCTACACCTTC	CASTSHNYGYTF
TRBV20-1	TRBJ2-5	many	TRBD2	TGCAGTGCTAGAGTCCAGCGGGAGGTCCAAGAGACCCAGTACTTC	CSARVQREVQETQYF
TRBV5-1	TRBJ2-1	many	TRBD2	TGCGCCAGCAGCGGGGCACTAGCGTCCGATGGCAATGAGCAGTTCTTC	CASSGALASDGNEQFF
TRBV29-1	TRBJ2-1	many	-	TGCAGCGGGCTAGCGCCTAACAATGAGCAGTTCTTC	CSGLAPNNEQFF
TRBV4-3	TRBJ2-7	many	-	TGCGCCAGCAGCCAAGGGTACAGTTCCTACGAGCAGTACTTC	CASSQGYSSYEQYF
TRBV12-3/TRBV12-4	TRBJ1-2	many	-	TGTGCCAGCAGTTTCGCCGTCTATGGCTACACCTTC	CASSFAVYGYTF
TRBV7-2	TRBJ2-5	many	-	TGTGCCAGCAGCCTGGGACAAAGGCAGGAGACCCAGTACTTC	CASSLGQRQETQYF
TRBV28	TRBJ1-5	many	-	TGTGCCAGCAGTTTAGGGCAGGGATATAGCAATCAGCCCCAGCATTTT	CASSLGQGYSNQPQHF
TRBV7-2	TRBJ2-1	many	-	TGTGCCAGCAGCTTTTTCATCAATGAGCAGTTCTTC	CASSFFINEQFF
TRBV25-1	TRBJ1-6	few	-	TGTGCCAGCAGTGAAGTTGGGGGCTGGGGTTCACCCCTCCACTTT	CASSEVGGWGSPLHF
TRBV30	TRBJ2-7	many	-	TGTGCCTGGGGCGAGAGCTACGAGCAGTACTTC	CAWGESYEQYF
TRBV14	TRBJ2-3	many	-	TGTGCCAGCAGCCAAGATCCAGCGGGCCTAGATACGCAGTATTTT	CASSQDPAGLDTQYF